This TCR beta chain appears in the sequencing data of a study of glioma-infiltrating T cells after dendritic cell vaccination (dated by TCRdb to the mid-2010s). About the investigation overall: The cohort included 15 or so glioblastoma patients drawn from Phase I and II dendritic cell vaccination trials, of whom 9 were newly diagnosed and 6 had recurrent disease. Autologous tumor lysate-pulsed dendritic cell vaccination was administered to the patients between about 2003 and 2013. The vaccine was prepared from monocyte-derived dendritic cells that were cultured for around 7 days with IL-4 and GM-CSF and then pulsed overnight with autologous tumor lysate. Three intradermal dendritic cell vaccine injections were administered to patients at biweekly intervals in the arm below the axilla. Deep sequencing of TCR beta CDR3 regions was used to quantify tumor-infiltrating lymphocyte content and compare tumor and blood repertoires in dendritic cell-vaccinated glioblastoma patients. Survival after dendritic cell vaccination was correlated with TCR sequencing metrics such as TIL content and the overlap between tumor and blood repertoires.

The immunoSEQ assay amplified TCRB CDR3 regions from roughly 2.1 micrograms of genomic DNA, or from all available DNA when less than that amount was available. Multiplex PCR used 60 forward primers for TCR V beta segments and 13 reverse primers for J beta segments. To estimate reads per starting template, synthetic control templates were spiked into each sample at limiting dilution. The Illumina HiSeq System generated 87 bp sequencing reads. Per the original workflow: To remove PCR and sequencing errors, closely related sequences were merged with a nearest neighbor algorithm. TCR overlap was measured as the percentage of unique tumor TCR beta sequences that were also present in the peripheral blood of the same patient. TCRdb took over this immuneACCESS table, retaining in-frame rearrangements with V and J assigned. Such tables are incomplete; in checked studies, under half of the missing clones stem from an unresolved V gene, and the remainder is unexplained. D and trimming were read from the DNA, whereas the V and J calls and clone size are those reported in that table. Present in this sample are tens of thousands of clones, about nine tenths of which were seen just once. More than 2% of the sample is held by the ten biggest clonotypes.

This clone was seen a single time. No antigen is known for it. Within one base of it there is no much larger clone, and no base qualities were kept. The full study reports these points: The TCR overlap response model with three groups was called speculative and said to need prospective validation. TCR clonality showed no direct relationship with survival, which suggests that a diverse polyclonal response may matter. Longer time to progression and overall survival after dendritic cell vaccination were predicted by higher estimated pretreatment TIL content. The cohort was small and heterogeneous, few patients had complete blood and tumor sets, and even fewer had initial-recurrent tumor pairs.

Germline trimming amounts to 5 bases on V and 6 bases on J, with 5 as the count of junction bases outside the gene matches. The CDR3 measures 13 amino acids from cysteine to phenylalanine. Only CDR3 DNA remains: 39 bases, in frame from the first base. CDR1 and CDR2, looked up from the germline V gene, are SQVTM and ANQGSEA. What this sample's time point label stands for: after dendritic cell vaccination, including at tumor progression/relapse. Selection of patients required sufficient residual fresh-frozen tumor tissue and over two years of available survival data. Molecular status otherwise varied across the glioblastoma patients, but none of them carried an isocitrate dehydrogenase mutation. PBMC were collected before vaccination, two weeks after the third vaccination, and at tumor progression if progression occurred. Genomic DNA was extracted with the Qiagen DNeasy Blood extraction Kit.

This clonotype originated in a human donor with glioblastoma. The chain is encoded by TRBV29-1 joined to TRBJ1-2; TRBD1 matches 11 bases in the middle. Sequences were derived from blood, sampled after dendritic cell vaccination. The DNA reads TGCAGCGTTCCCTCGGGACAGGGGGATGGCTACACCTTC. Its translation is CSVPSGQGDGYTF.